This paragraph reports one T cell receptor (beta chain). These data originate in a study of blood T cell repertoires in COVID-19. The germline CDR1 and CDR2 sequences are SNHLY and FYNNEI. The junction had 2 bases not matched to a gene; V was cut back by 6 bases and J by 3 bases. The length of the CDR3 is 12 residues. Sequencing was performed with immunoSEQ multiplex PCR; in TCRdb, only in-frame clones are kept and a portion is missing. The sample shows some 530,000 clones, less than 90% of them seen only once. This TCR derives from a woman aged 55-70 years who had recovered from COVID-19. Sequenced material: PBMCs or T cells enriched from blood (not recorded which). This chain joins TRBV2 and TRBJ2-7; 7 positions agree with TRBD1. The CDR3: CASSTGDYEQYV. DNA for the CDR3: TGTGCCAGCAGCACAGGGGACTACGAGCAGTACGTC.